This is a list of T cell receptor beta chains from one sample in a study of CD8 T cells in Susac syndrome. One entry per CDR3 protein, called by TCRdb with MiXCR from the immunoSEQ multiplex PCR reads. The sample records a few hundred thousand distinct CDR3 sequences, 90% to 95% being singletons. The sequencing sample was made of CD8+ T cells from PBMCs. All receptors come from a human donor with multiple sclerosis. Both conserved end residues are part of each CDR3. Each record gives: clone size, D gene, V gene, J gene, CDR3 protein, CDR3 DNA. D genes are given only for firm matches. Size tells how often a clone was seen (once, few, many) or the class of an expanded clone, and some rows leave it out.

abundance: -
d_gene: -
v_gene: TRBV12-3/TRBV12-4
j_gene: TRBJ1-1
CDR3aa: CASSPTGRNTEAFF
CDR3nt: TGTGCCAGCAGCCCGACAGGCCGGAACACTGAAGCTTTCTTT

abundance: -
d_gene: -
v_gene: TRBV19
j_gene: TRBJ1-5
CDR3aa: CASSIWGRGPQHF
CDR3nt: TGTGCCAGTAGTATATGGGGACGGGGGCCCCAGCATTTT

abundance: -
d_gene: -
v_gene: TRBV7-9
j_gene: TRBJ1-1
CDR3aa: CASRGERNTEAFF
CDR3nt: TGTGCCAGCCGAGGGGAGAGGAACACTGAAGCTTTCTTT

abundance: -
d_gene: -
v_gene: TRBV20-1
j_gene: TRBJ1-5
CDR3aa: CSARDGAGSYQPQHF
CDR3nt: TGCAGTGCTAGAGATGGGGCAGGTTCTTATCAGCCCCAGCATTTT

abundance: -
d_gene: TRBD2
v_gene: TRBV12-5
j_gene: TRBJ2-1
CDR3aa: CASGPTSGFYNEQFF
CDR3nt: TGTGCTAGTGGTCCGACTAGCGGGTTCTACAATGAGCAGTTCTTC

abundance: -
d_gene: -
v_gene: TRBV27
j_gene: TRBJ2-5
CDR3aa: CASSPVYQETQYF
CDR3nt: TGTGCCAGCAGTCCCGTCTACCAAGAGACCCAGTACTTC

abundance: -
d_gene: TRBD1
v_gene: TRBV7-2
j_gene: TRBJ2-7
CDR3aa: CASSSGPGQAYEQYF
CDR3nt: TGTGCCAGCAGCTCAGGACCGGGACAGGCCTACGAGCAGTACTTC

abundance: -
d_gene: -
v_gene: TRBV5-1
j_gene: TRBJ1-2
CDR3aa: CASSPRRNDGYTF
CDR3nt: TGCGCCAGCAGCCCCCGACGGAATGACGGCTACACCTTC

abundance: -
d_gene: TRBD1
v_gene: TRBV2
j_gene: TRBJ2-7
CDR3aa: CASNAGGSYEQYF
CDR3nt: TGTGCCAGCAATGCAGGGGGCTCCTACGAGCAGTACTTC

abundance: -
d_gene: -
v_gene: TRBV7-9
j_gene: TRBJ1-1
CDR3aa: CASSSRLEEPTEAFF
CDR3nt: TGTGCCAGCAGCTCTAGGCTCGAAGAGCCCACTGAAGCTTTCTTT

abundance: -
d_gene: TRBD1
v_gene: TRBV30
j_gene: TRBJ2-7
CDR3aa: CAWIGTGGLEQYF
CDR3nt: TGTGCCTGGATAGGGACAGGGGGTCTCGAGCAGTACTTC

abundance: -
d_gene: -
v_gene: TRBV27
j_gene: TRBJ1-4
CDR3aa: CASSPRGGDTTNEKLFF
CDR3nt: TGTGCCAGCAGTCCCCGAGGGGGGGACACAACTAATGAAAAACTGTTTTTT

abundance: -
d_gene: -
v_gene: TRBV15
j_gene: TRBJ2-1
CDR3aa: CATSRRGGGTNEQFF
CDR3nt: TGTGCCACCAGCAGGCGGGGAGGGGGGACGAATGAGCAGTTCTTC

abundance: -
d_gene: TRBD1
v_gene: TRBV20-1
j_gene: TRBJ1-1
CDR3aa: CSARARTGVVGNTEAFF
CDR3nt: TGCAGTGCTAGAGCCAGGACAGGGGTAGTGGGGAACACTGAAGCTTTCTTT

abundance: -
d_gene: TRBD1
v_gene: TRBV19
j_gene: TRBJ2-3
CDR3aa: CATSDRASTDTQYF
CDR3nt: TGTGCCACCTCCGACAGGGCTAGCACAGATACGCAGTATTTT

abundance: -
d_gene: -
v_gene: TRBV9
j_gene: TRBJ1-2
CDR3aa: CASTYSGYGYTF
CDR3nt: TGTGCCAGCACCTATTCGGGTTATGGCTACACCTTC

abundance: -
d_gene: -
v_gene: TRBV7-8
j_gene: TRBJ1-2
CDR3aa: CASSLGSTEGYGYTF
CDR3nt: TGTGCCAGCAGCTTAGGATCCACGGAGGGCTATGGCTACACCTTC

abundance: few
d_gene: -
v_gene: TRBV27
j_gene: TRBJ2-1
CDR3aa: CASSLGPEQFF
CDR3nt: TGTGCCAGTAGTCTCGGTCCTGAGCAGTTCTTC

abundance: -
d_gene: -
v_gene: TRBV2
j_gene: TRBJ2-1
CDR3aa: CASSPGPGDEQFF
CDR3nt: TGTGCCAGCAGCCCCGGACCCGGCGATGAGCAGTTCTTC

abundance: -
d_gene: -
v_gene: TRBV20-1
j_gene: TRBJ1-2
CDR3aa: CSARDLSSPNYGYTF
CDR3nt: TGCAGTGCTAGAGATCTCTCCAGCCCCAACTATGGCTACACCTTC

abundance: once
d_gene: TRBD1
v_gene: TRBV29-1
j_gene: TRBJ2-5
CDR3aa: CSVLKGAWETQYF
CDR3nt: TGCAGCGTTCTAAAGGGGGCCTGGGAGACCCAGTACTTC

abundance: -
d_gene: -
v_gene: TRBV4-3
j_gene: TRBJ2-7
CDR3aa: CASSQDGDGTYEQYF
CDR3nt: TGCGCCAGCAGCCAAGATGGGGACGGGACCTACGAGCAGTACTTC

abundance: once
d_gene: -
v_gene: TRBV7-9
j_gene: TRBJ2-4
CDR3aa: CASSSEWEGRRRNIQYF
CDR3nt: TGTGCCAGCAGCTCCGAATGGGAAGGGAGAAGGAGAAACATTCAGTACTTC

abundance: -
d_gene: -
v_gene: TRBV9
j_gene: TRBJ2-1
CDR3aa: CASSVTLTDNEQFF
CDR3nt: TGTGCCAGCAGCGTAACCCTCACTGACAATGAGCAGTTCTTC

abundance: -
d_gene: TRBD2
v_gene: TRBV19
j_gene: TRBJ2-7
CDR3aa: CASSVIAGGPDEQYF
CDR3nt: TGTGCCAGTAGTGTCATAGCGGGGGGGCCGGACGAGCAGTACTTC

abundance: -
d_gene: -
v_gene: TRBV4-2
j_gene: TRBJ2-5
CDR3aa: CASSQEMGPLETQYF
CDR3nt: TGTGCCAGCAGCCAAGAGATGGGCCCACTGGAGACCCAGTACTTC

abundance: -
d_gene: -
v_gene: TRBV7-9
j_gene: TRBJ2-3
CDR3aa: CASSFTPASTDTQYF
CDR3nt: TGTGCCAGCAGCTTTACGCCGGCTAGCACAGATACGCAGTATTTT

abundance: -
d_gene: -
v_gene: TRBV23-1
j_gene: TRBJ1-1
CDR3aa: CASSPFILIPSTEAFF
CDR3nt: TGCGCCAGCAGTCCCTTTATTTTGATCCCAAGCACTGAAGCTTTCTTT

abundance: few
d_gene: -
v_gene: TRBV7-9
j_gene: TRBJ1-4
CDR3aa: CASSVSGEGEKLFF
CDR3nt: TGTGCCAGCAGCGTTTCAGGGGAAGGGGAAAAACTGTTTTTT

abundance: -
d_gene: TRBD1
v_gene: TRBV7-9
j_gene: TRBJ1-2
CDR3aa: CASSLFAGGLNYGYTF
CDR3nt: TGTGCCAGCAGCTTATTCGCAGGGGGCCTTAACTATGGCTACACCTTC

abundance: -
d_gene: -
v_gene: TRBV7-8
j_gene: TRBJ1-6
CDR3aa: CASSPTGGNNSPLHF
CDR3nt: TGTGCCAGCAGCCCTACGGGGGGGAATAATTCACCCCTCCACTTT

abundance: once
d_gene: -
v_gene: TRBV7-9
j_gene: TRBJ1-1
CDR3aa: CASSLGYATVNTEAFF
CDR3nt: TGTGCCAGCAGCTTAGGTTATGCGACGGTGAACACTGAAGCTTTCTTT

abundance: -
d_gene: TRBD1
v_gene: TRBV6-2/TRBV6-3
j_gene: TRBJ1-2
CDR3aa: CASSYTGTGGDGYTF
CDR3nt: TGTGCCAGCAGTTACACCGGGACAGGGGGCGATGGCTACACCTTC

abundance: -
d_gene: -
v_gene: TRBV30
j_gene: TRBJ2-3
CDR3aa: CAWSQTSSADTQYF
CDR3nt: TGTGCCTGGAGTCAAACTAGCTCGGCAGATACGCAGTATTTT

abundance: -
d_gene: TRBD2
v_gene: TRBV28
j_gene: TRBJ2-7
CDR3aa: CASRRPRSGRVYEQYF
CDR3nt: TGTGCCAGCAGGCGCCCAAGAAGCGGGAGGGTGTACGAGCAGTACTTC

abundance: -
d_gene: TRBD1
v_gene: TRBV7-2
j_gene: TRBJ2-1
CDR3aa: CAKLQGAGEQFF
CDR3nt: TGTGCCAAACTACAGGGGGCAGGGGAGCAGTTCTTC

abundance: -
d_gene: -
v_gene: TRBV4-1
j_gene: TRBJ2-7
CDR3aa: CASSQSGQFYEQYF
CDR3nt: TGCGCCAGCAGCCAATCTGGACAGTTCTACGAGCAGTACTTC

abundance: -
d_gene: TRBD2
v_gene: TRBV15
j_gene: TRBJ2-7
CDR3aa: CATSIPAGLAGGEQYF
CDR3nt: TGTGCCACCAGCATCCCAGCGGGACTAGCGGGAGGCGAGCAGTACTTC

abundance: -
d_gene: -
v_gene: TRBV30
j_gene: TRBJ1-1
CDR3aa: CAWAVAFNTEAFF
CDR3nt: TGTGCCTGGGCCGTTGCCTTTAACACTGAAGCTTTCTTT

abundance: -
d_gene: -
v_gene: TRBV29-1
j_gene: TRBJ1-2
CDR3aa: CSVPGRTRMGDYGYTF
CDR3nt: TGCAGCGTTCCGGGACGGACTCGGATGGGTGACTATGGCTACACCTTC

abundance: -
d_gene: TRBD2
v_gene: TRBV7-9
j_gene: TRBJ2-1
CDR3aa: CASSIGLAGADEQFF
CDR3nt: TGTGCCAGCAGCATTGGACTAGCGGGAGCGGATGAGCAGTTCTTC

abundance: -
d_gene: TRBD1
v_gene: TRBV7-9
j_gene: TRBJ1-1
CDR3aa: CASSPPDRILRDTEAFF
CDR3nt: TGTGCCAGCAGCCCTCCGGACAGGATTCTTAGGGACACTGAAGCTTTCTTT

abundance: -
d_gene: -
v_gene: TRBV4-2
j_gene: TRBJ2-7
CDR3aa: CASSPEGDGSYEQYF
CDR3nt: TGTGCCAGCAGCCCCGAGGGGGATGGATCCTACGAGCAGTACTTC

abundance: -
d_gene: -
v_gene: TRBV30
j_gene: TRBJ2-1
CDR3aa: CAWSGPPSVEQFF
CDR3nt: TGTGCCTGGAGTGGGCCCCCTTCGGTCGAGCAGTTCTTC

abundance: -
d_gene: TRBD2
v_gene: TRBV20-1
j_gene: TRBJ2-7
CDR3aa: CSARDGGEASYEQYF
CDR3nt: TGCAGTGCTAGAGATGGGGGGGAGGCAAGCTACGAGCAGTACTTC

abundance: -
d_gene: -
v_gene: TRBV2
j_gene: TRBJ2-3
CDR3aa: CASPADLTDTQYF
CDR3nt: TGTGCCAGCCCTGCGGACCTCACAGATACGCAGTATTTT

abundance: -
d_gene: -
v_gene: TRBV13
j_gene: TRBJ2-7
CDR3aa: CASSTRVGEAFYEQYF
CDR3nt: TGTGCCAGCAGCACGAGGGTAGGGGAAGCCTTCTACGAGCAGTACTTC

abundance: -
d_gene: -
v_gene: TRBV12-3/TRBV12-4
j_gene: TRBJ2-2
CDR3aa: CASSAAPPGELFF
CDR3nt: TGTGCCAGCAGCGCCGCCCCACCCGGGGAGCTGTTTTTT

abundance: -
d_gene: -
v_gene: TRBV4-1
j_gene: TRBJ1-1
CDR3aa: CASSQDQGLNTEAFF
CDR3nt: TGCGCCAGCAGCCAAGACCAGGGATTGAACACTGAAGCTTTCTTT

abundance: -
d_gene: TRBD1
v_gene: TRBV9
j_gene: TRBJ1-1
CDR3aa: CASSRRGGTEAFF
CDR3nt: TGTGCCAGCAGTCGCAGGGGGGGCACTGAAGCTTTCTTT

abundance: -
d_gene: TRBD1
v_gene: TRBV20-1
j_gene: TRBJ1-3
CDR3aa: CSAWGQRTNTIYF
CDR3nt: TGCAGTGCTTGGGGACAGCGCACAAACACCATATATTTT

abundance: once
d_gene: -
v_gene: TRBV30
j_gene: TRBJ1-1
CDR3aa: CAWSDSMNTEAFF
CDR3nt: TGTGCCTGGAGTGACAGCATGAACACTGAAGCTTTCTTT

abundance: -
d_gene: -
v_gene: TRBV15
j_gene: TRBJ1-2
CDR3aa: CATSSQVDYGYTF
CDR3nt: TGTGCCACCAGCAGTCAGGTGGACTATGGCTACACCTTC